This TCR beta chain stems from a study of blood T cell repertoires in COVID-19. Study summary: Some COVID-19 samples were acute and others convalescent; all came from the United States, Italy and Spain.

As processed by the authors: It was from reference gene primer amplification that nucleated cell counts were estimated. Sequencing was performed with immunoSEQ multiplex PCR; in TCRdb, only in-frame clones are kept and a portion is missing. V, J and clone size derive from that table, while D and trimming were established from the DNA sequence. Among under 200,000 clones listed, around nine tenths were seen once. The junction had 4 bases not matched to a gene; V was cut back by 3 bases and J by 7 bases. There are 13 residues in the CDR3. In germline, CDR1 is SNHLY, CDR2 FYNNEI. This chain links TRBV2 with TRBJ2-7; 9 positions agree with TRBD1. The sample consisted of peripheral blood. The sequence was collected from a man aged 55 to 70 with active or convalescent COVID-19. Here the CDR3 reads CASSEGQGREQYF. In nucleotides, the CDR3 is TGTGCCAGCAGTGAGGGACAGGGACGGGAGCAGTACTTC.